This T cell receptor beta chain comes out of a study of T cell responses to AZD1222 COVID-19 vaccine. Study-level points and caveats: No repertoire was sampled before or during the peak T cell response, only after it. Of spike-specific TCRs, nearly half reportedly target regions left unmutated in variants. Donor demographics were predominantly white British with a female majority; clonal diversity may be underestimated. Spike-specific TCR breadth and depth both grew after two AZD1222 doses.

CDR1 and CDR2 (germline): MDHEN, SYDVKM. The CDR3 extends over 16 amino acids. The trim removed 4 bases at V and 3 bases at J, leaving 4 bases unmatched. Using immunoSEQ multiplex PCR, the repertoire was profiled, and TCRdb retains in-frame clones only, with some absent. The sample has 95,000 to 150,000 clones, around nine tenths seen once. Points on this clone: Its matching antigen is unknown.

V and J are TRBV28 and TRBJ2-1; the match to TRBD2 covers 12 bases. The source was peripheral blood, collected 28 days after the second dose of the MenACWY control vaccine. The source is an adult who received the MenACWY meningococcal vaccine as a control. The CDR3 here is CASSSRTSGDYNEQFF. Written as DNA, the CDR3 is TGTGCCAGCAGTTCCCGGACTAGCGGGGACTACAATGAGCAGTTCTTC.